This T cell receptor beta chain was recovered during a study of T cell changes during pregnancy in multiple sclerosis. TCRdb keeps only in-frame clones here, not all; method: immunoSEQ multiplex PCR. Among about 100,000 clones listed, under 95% were seen once. The CDR3 spans 16 residues. Germline values: CDR1 MNHEY, CDR2 SVGAGI. With 4 bases clipped from V and 4 bases from J, the junction kept 9 bases outside the gene matches. The material sequenced was peripheral blood, taken in the third trimester of pregnancy. The rearrangement uses TRBV6-5 and TRBJ2-3; 9 nucleotides line up with TRBD1. This TCR was sampled from a female donor in good health, enrolled as a control in a pregnancy study. DNA of the CDR3: TGTGCCAGCAGTTTAACCCAGGGACAGGGATCAGATACGCAGTATTTT. It yields the protein CASSLTQGQGSDTQYF.